One and the same sample provided the 3 T cell receptor beta chains below, sequenced in a study of control samples from healthy donors and cancer patients. Libraries were prepared by immunoSEQ multiplex PCR; TCRdb keeps only in-frame clonotypes and omits some of them. The table lists about 250,000 clones, over 70% of them singletons, with about 14% in the top ten. Material: PBMCs. Receptor source: a woman aged 60 to 75 with lung cancer.

The chain couples TRBV14 to TRBJ1-2; the D is unclear. Germline CDR1 SGHDN, CDR2 FVKESK. The V end lost 1 base, the J end lost 4 bases, and 7 bases lay between the germline ends. CDR3 length: 13 residues. The CDR3 DNA follows: TGTGCCAGCAGCCAAGGGGTATTCTATGGCTACACCTTC. Translated: CASSQGVFYGYTF.

The chain couples TRBV19 to TRBJ1-2; D is unclear. The CDR3 is 14 residues long. CDR1 and CDR2 (germline): LNHDA, SQIVND (reference sequence). V gave up 9 bases and J gave up 3 bases, with 17 bases separating them. CDR3 sequence: CASARSPVDYGYTF. In DNA form, the CDR3 reads TGTGCCAGCGCCCGTAGCCCAGTGGACTATGGCTACACCTTC.

The chain is built from TRBV3-1 (or the pseudogene TRBV3-2) and TRBJ2-3; D uncertain. The V end was cut by 5 bases, the J end by 5 bases, with 8 bases between. Germline CDR1 and CDR2: LGHDT and YNNKEL (reference sequence). This CDR3 is built from 12 residues. CDR3 in amino acids: CASSLTGDTQYF. In DNA form, the CDR3 reads TGTGCCAGCAGCTTGACCGGAGATACGCAGTATTTT.